The entry that follows covers one T cell receptor beta chain sequence. The data are from a study of blood T cells in healthy people across ages. Together with a sample-barcoded 5' primer, a J-beta primer mix was included in a second PCR lasting roughly 6 to 12 cycles. Using its own MiXCR run on the 5' RACE reads, TCRdb lists one record per CDR3 protein. The sample has 1.2 million to 1.5 million distinct CDR3 sequences; 59% are singletons. Researchers report isolating at least 7 million PBMCs per sample. CDR1 is MNHNS and CDR2 is SASEGT in the germline V gene. V shed 6 bases and J 4 bases; nucleotides not matched to a gene: 6. The CDR3 totals 15 residues.

Sequencing was carried out using blood. The chain couples TRBV6-1 to TRBJ2-3; the match to TRBD1 covers 11 bases. The TCR originated in a man in his late teens or twenties in good health. The chain's CDR3 is CASRPDRGRADTQYF. The CDR3 DNA reads as TGTGCCAGCAGGCCGGACAGGGGGCGTGCAGATACGCAGTATTTT.